These 3 T cell receptor beta chains were all obtained from the same sample, sequenced in a study of blood T cell repertoires in COVID-19. Sequencing was performed with immunoSEQ multiplex PCR; in TCRdb, only in-frame clones are kept and a portion is missing. The sample contains approximately 140,000 clones, approximately 88% of which appear only once. The sample comprised peripheral blood. The receptors were sampled from a man in his sixties with acute or convalescent COVID-19.

V and J are TRBV5-6 and TRBJ1-3; a possible D gene is TRBD1 (6 bases). Germline CDR1 reads SGHDT; CDR2 reads YYEEEE. The CDR3 is made up of 16 amino acids. Trimming stripped 4 bases from V and 0 bases from J, with 14 bases between. The CDR3 sequence is CASSNGGLTSGNTIYF. As DNA, the CDR3 is TGTGCCAGCAGCAACGGGGGGCTGACCTCTGGAAACACCATATATTTT.

V and J are TRBV12-5 and TRBJ1-5, with a tentative D call TRBD1 (6 bases). The germline CDR1 and CDR2 sequences are LGHNT and FRNRAP. This CDR3 is 14 amino acids long. V lost 5 bases to trimming and J lost 3 bases, with 11 bases between them. The CDR3 sequence is CASGAGQYNQPQHF. The CDR3 DNA reads as TGTGCTAGTGGTGCCGGACAGTACAATCAGCCCCAGCATTTT.

DNA for the CDR3: TGTGCCAGCAGCCTCGGGACTAGCGGGGGCCGGGGAGAGACCCAGTACTTC. This encodes CASSLGTSGGRGETQYF. The chain carries TRBV11-2 and TRBJ2-5; 14 positions agree with TRBD2. The trim removed 5 bases at V and 4 bases at J, leaving 9 bases unmatched. CDR1 is SGHAT and CDR2 is FQNNGV in the germline V gene. CDR3 length: 17 amino acids.